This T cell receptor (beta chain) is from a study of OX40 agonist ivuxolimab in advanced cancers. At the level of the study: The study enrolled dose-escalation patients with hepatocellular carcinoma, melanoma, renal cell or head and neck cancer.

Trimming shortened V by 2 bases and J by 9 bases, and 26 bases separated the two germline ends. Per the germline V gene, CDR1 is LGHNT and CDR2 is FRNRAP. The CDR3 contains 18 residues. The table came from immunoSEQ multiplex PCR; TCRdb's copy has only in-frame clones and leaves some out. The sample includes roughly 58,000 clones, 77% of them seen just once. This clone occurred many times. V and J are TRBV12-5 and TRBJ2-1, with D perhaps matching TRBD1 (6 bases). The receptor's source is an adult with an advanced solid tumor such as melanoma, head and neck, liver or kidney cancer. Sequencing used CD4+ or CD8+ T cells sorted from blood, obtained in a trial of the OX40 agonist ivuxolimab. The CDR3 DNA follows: TGTGCTAGTGGTTTGCCAAACATACAGGGTAGGTTTACAGGTGAGCAGTTCTTC. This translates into CASGLPNIQGRFTGEQFF.